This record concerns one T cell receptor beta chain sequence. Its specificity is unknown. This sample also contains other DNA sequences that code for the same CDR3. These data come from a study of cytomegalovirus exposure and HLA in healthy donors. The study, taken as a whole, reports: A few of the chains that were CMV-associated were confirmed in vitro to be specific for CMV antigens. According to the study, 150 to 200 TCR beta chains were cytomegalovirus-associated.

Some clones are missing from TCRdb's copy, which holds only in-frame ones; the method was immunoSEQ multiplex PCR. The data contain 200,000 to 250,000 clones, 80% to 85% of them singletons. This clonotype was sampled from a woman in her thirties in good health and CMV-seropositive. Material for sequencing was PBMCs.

The CDR3 nucleotides are TGTGCCAGCAGCCCCCGAGGGGGAAACACTGAAGCTTTCTTT. Translating it yields CASSPRGGNTEAFF. The rearrangement links TRBV9 to TRBJ1-1; D is possibly TRBD1 (6 bases). The CDR3 sequence is 14 residues long. With 4 bases removed from V and 2 bases from J, the gap between germline ends came to 12 bases. Germline values: CDR1 SGDLS, CDR2 YYNGEE.